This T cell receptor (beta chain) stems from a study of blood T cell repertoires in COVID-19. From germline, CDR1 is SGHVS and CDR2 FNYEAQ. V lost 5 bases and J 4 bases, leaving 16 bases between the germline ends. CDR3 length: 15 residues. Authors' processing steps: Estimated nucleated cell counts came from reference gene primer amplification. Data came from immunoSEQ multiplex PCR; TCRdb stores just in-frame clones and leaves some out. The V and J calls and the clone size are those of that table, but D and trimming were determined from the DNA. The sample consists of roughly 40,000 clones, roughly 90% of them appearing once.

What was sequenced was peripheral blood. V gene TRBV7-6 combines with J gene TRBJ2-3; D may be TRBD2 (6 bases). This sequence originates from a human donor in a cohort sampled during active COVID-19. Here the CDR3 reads CASSPSGLISDTQYF. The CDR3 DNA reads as TGTGCCAGCAGCCCATCGGGACTTATTTCAGATACGCAGTATTTT.